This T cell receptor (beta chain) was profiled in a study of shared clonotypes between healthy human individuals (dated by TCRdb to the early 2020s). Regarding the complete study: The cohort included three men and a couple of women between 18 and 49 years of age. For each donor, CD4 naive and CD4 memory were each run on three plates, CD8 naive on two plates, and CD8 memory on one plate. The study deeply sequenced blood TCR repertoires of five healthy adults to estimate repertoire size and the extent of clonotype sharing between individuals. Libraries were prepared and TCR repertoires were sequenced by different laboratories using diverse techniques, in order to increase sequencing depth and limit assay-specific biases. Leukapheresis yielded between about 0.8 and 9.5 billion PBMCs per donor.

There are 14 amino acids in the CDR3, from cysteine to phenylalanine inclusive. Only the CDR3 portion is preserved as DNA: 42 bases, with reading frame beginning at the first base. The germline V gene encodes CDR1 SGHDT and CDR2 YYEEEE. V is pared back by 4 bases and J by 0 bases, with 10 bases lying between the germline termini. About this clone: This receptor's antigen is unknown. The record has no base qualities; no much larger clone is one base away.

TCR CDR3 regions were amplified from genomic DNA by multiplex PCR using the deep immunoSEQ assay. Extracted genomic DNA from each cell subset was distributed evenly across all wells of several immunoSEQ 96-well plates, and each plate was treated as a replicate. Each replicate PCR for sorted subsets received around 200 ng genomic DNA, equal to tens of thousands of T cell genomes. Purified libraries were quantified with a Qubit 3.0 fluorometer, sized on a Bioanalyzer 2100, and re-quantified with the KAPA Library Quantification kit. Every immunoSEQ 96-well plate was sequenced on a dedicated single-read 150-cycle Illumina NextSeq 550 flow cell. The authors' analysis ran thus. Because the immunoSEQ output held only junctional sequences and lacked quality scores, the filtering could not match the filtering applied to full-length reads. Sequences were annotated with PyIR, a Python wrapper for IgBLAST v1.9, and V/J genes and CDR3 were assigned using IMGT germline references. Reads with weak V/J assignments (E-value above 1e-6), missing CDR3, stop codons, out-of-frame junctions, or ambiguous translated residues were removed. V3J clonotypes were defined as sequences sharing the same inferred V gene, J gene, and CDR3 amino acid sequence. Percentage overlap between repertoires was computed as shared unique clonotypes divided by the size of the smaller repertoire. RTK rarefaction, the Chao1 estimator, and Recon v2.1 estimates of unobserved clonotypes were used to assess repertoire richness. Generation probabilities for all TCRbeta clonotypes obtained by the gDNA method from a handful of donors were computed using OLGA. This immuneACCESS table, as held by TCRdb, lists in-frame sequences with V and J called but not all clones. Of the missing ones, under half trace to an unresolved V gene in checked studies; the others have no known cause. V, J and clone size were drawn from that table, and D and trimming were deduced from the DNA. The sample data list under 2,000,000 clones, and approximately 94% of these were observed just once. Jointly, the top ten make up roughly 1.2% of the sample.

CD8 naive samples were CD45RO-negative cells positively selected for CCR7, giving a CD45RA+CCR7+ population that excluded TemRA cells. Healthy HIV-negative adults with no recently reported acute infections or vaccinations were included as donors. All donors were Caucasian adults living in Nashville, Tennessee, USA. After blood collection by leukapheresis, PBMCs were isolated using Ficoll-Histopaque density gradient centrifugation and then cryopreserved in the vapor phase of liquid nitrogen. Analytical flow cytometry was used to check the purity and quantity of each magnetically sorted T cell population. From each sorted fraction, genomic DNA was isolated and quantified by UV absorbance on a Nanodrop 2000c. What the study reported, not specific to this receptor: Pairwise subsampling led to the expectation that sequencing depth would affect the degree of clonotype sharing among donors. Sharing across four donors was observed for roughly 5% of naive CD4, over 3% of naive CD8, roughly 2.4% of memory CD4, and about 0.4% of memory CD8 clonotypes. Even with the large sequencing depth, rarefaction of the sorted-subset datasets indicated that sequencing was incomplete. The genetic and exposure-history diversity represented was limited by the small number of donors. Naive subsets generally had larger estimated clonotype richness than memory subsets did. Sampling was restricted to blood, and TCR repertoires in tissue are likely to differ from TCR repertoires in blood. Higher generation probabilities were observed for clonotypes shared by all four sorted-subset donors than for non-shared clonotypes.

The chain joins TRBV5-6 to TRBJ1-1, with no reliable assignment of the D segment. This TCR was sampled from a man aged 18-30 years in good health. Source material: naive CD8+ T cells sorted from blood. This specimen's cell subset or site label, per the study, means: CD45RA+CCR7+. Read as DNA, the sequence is TGTGCCAGCAGCCCGGGAGACATGAACACTGAAGCTTTCTTT. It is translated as CASSPGDMNTEAFF. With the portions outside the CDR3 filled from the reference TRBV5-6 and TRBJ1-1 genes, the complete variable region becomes DAGVTQSPTHLIKTRGQQVTLRCSPKSGHDTVSWYQQALGQGPQFIFQYYEEEERQRGNFPDRFSGHQFPNYSSELNVNALLLGDSALYLCASSPGDMNTEAFFGQGTRLTVV.